Each of the 25 T cell receptor beta chains below was sequenced from the same sample in a study of blood T cells in healthy people across ages. A J-beta primer mix and a sample-barcoded 5' primer were used in a second PCR of roughly 6 to 11 cycles. TCRdb independently ran MiXCR on the 5' RACE reads; one entry per CDR3 protein. This sample yields just under 900,000 distinct CDR3 sequences, of which 29% are seen a single time; 15% to 20% belongs to the top ten. The sequenced sample consisted of blood. Every receptor here comes from a woman over 75 in good health.

Many counts were recorded for this clonotype. V usage is TRBV20-1 and J usage is TRBJ2-5; D perhaps matches TRBD2 (5 bases). V lost 5 bases to trimming and J lost 1 base, with 14 bases between them. The CDR3 length is 14 residues. CDR1 and CDR2 from the germline V gene are DFQATT and SNEGSKA (reference sequence). CDR3 loop: CSAPRLGVQETQYF. In DNA form, the CDR3 reads TGCAGTGCTCCTAGATTGGGAGTCCAAGAGACCCAGTACTTC.

This clonotype appeared many times. V gene TRBV6-5 combines with J gene TRBJ2-5, with 8 bases matching TRBD1. CDR3 size: 14 residues. V was clipped by 0 bases and J by 6 bases; unmatched bases: 3. Germline V gives CDR1 MNHEY, CDR2 SVGAGI. The CDR3 region is CASSYSGQGKTQYF. The CDR3 nucleotides are TGTGCCAGCAGTTACTCCGGACAGGGAAAGACCCAGTACTTC.

The table lists this clonotype with a few counts. The chain is built from TRBV20-1 and TRBJ2-3; TRBD1 is a possible D gene (5 bases). The germline CDR1 and CDR2 sequences are DFQATT and SNEGSKA (reference sequence). The CDR3 extends over 13 amino acids. The V and J ends lost 5 bases and 4 bases respectively, with 13 bases between them. The CDR3 DNA reads TGCAGTGCTCGGCAGGGATCCCCAGATACGCAGTATTTT. Protein product: CSARQGSPDTQYF.

Turning to this clonotype: An end of the junction differs from the germline gene, which may be a read error. The chain recombines TRBV10-2 with TRBJ2-2; 10 nucleotides match TRBD1. Germline V lookup: CDR1 WSHSY, CDR2 SAAADI. The CDR3 is 15 amino acids. This CDR3 reads CASSGGDRGQREQFF. The DNA of the CDR3 is TGCGCCAGCAGTGGGGGGGACAGGGGACAGAGGGAGCAGTTTTTT.

The sample holds a few counts of this clonotype. This chain links TRBV12-3 or TRBV12-4 with TRBJ2-1; D is possibly TRBD2 (5 bases). Trimming left V 7 bases short and J 7 bases short, with 23 bases between. The CDR3 has 16 amino acids. CDR3 sequence (DNA): TGTGCCAGCACTCTTGGCAGCGGATGGTTTCAGAATGAGCAGTTCTTC. Translated: CASTLGSGWFQNEQFF.

This clonotype appeared a few times. The rearrangement links TRBV12-3 or TRBV12-4 to TRBJ1-2, with TRBD1 matching over 8 bases. This CDR3 spans 14 amino acids. The trim removed 7 bases at V and 3 bases at J, leaving 7 bases unmatched. This chain's CDR3 is CASTLTGAHYGYTF. CDR3 DNA sequence: TGTGCCAGCACCCTGACAGGGGCTCACTATGGCTACACCTTC.

This clonotype showed up just a few times. Given a much more abundant clone one base away, this may be a read error. The gene calls are TRBV6-2 or TRBV6-3 and TRBJ2-1; tentative D call: TRBD1 (6 bases). With 2 bases removed from V and 13 bases from J, the gap between germline ends came to 21 bases. The CDR3 sequence is 15 residues long. Germline lookup yields CDR1 MNHEY and CDR2 SVGEGT. This CDR3 is CASSYRGQTQETQFF. As DNA, the CDR3 is TGTGCCAGCAGTTACCGTGGACAGACGCAAGAGACCCAGTTCTTC.

The count of this clonotype is one. V usage is TRBV7-9 and J usage is TRBJ1-3; D unresolved. CDR1 is SEHNR, CDR2 FQNEAQ, per germline (reference sequence). Trimming took 3 bases from V and 4 from J, leaving 10 bases between them. The CDR3 covers 14 residues. CDR3 in amino acids: CASSLDGLGNTIYF. CDR3 sequence (DNA): TGTGCCAGCAGCTTGGACGGACTGGGAAACACCATATATTTT.

This clonotype occurred many times. The chain employs TRBV2 and TRBJ2-5; TRBD2 aligns across 16 bases. The V and J ends lost 6 bases and 4 bases, in that order; junction bases with no gene match: 2. Germline V lookup: CDR1 SNHLY, CDR2 FYNNEI. This CDR3 region has 15 residues. The CDR3 protein is CASRGLAGGRETQYF. The CDR3 nucleotides are TGTGCCAGCAGGGGACTAGCGGGGGGGCGAGAGACCCAGTACTTC.

In the case of this clonotype: A read error is possible here, since a much larger clone lies one base away. The chain is built from TRBV5-1 and TRBJ2-1; a weak D match, TRBD2 (6 bases). Germline CDR1 and CDR2: SGHRS and YFSETQ. The CDR3 covers 14 residues. Trimming removed 4 bases from V and 6 bases from J, with 14 bases in between. CDR3 coding DNA: TGCGCCAGCAGCCGGATGGACGGGGGCAATGAGCAGTTCTTC. Protein product: CASSRMDGGNEQFF.

This clonotype was counted a few times. The chain has TRBV7-2 and TRBJ2-3, with D perhaps matching TRBD1 or TRBD2 (7 bases each). The V end was cut by 2 bases, the J end by 0 bases, with 12 bases between. The CDR3 loop spans 16 amino acids. From germline, CDR1 is SGHTA and CDR2 FQGNSA. The DNA for the CDR3 is TGTGCCAGCAGCTTAAGGCAGGGGGGGAGCACAGATACGCAGTATTTT. It yields the protein CASSLRQGGSTDTQYF.

This clonotype was seen at least ten times. The V and J genes are TRBV5-1 and TRBJ2-5, with a tentative D call TRBD2 (5 bases). V gave up 8 bases and J gave up 1 base, with 12 bases separating them. The CDR3 is made up of 13 amino acids. The germline V gene has CDR1 SGHRS and CDR2 YFSETQ. The CDR3 DNA reads TGCGCCAGTCGGGTAGCGACCCAAGAGACCCAGTACTTC. This sequence encodes CASRVATQETQYF.

This clonotype turned up a few times. This rearrangement joins TRBV7-8 to TRBJ2-1, with a tentative D call TRBD1 (5 bases). This CDR3 is 14 amino acids long. Per germline, CDR1 SGHVS and CDR2 FQNEAQ. Trimming took 0 bases from V and 13 from J, leaving 16 bases between them. The CDR3: CASSLAGREVDQFF. As DNA, the CDR3 is TGTGCCAGCAGCTTAGCTGGCAGGGAAGTTGATCAGTTCTTC.

This clonotype was counted between two and nine times. The rearrangement links TRBV7-9 to TRBJ1-1; D remains ambiguous. This CDR3 is built from 12 residues. Per the germline V gene, CDR1 is SEHNR and CDR2 is FQNEAQ (reference sequence). Deletions cut 5 bases from V and 5 bases from J, with 9 bases between. The CDR3 nucleotides are TGTGCCAGCAGCCAAGGACGGACTGAAGCTTTCTTT. Its translation is CASSQGRTEAFF.

This clonotype has just a few counts. The gene calls are TRBV20-1 and TRBJ2-7, with 7 bases that match TRBD2. Germline CDR1 and CDR2: DFQATT and SNEGSKA (reference sequence). CDR3 length: 13 residues. V lost 5 bases to trimming and J lost 2 bases; unmatched junction nucleotides: 6. CDR3 protein: CSAHGDYPYEQYF. Here the CDR3 DNA reads TGCAGTGCTCACGGGGACTACCCCTACGAGCAGTACTTC.

This clonotype has at least ten counts. V is TRBV25-1 and J is TRBJ2-4, with TRBD2 matching 13 bases. After removal of 7 bases from V and 7 bases from J, the junction contained 22 bases not matched to a gene. CDR1 is MGHDK, CDR2 SYGVNS, per germline. CDR3 length equals 20 residues. The CDR3 sequence: CASTAEKRGTSGDRRNIQYF. The DNA for the CDR3 is TGTGCCAGCACCGCTGAAAAGAGGGGGACTAGCGGGGACCGCCGGAACATTCAGTACTTC. The whole variable domain, filled in from reference TRBV25-1 and TRBJ2-4, reads EADIYQTPRYLVIGTGKKITLECSQTMGHDKMYWYQQDPGMELHLIHYSYGVNSTEKGDLSSESTVSRIRTEHFPLTLESARPSHTSQYLCASTAEKRGTSGDRRNIQYFGAGTRLSVL.

A remark on this clonotype: At one end, the junction sequence differs from germline, possibly due to a read error. The J gene is TRBJ2-7, the V gene TRBV6-2 or TRBV6-3; no clear D gene. The CDR3 runs 11 residues. Germline loops: CDR1 MNHEY, CDR2 SVGEGT. As DNA, the CDR3 is TGTGCCTGCAGCATACACTACGAGCAGTACTTC. This codes for CACSIHYEQYF.

This clonotype was observed a few times. This chain uses TRBV30 with TRBJ2-5; D is unclear. CDR1 and CDR2 (germline): GTSNPN, SVGIG (reference sequence). Trimming shortened V by 2 bases and J by 2 bases, and 3 bases separated the two germline ends. The CDR3 spans 11 residues. In DNA form, the CDR3 reads TGTGCCTGGAGTCAACAAGAGACCCAGTACTTC. It specifies CAWSQQETQYF. The complete variable domain, with remaining parts taken from reference TRBV30 and TRBJ2-5, reads SQTIHQWPATLVQPVGSPLSLECTVEGTSNPNLYWYRQAAGRGLQLLFYSVGIGQISSEVPQNLSASRPQDRQFILSSKKLLLSDSGFYLCAWSQQETQYFGPGTRLLVL.

The chain has TRBV9 and TRBJ2-5, with a tentative D call TRBD2 (7 bases). Germline loops: CDR1 SGDLS, CDR2 YYNGEE. V was clipped by 4 bases and J by 11 bases, with 30 bases between them. CDR3 length equals 17 residues. CDR3 protein: CASSPMGGAYPHNEQYF. CDR3 DNA sequence: TGTGCCAGCAGCCCCATGGGGGGGGCCTATCCCCACAATGAGCAGTACTTC. Looking up the rest from reference TRBV9 and TRBJ2-5 gives the full variable domain: DSGVTQTPKHLITATGQRVTLRCSPRSGDLSVYWYQQSLDQGLQFLIQYYNGEERAKGNILERFSAQQFPDLHSELNLSSLELGDSALYFCASSPMGGAYPHNEQYFGPGTRLLVL.

V is TRBV6-6 and J is TRBJ1-5; 7 bases align to TRBD1. Unmatched junction bases numbered 7, after V lost 4 bases and J lost 7 bases. CDR3 length equals 14 residues. CDR1 is MNHNY and CDR2 is SVGAGI in the germline V gene (reference sequence). DNA of the CDR3: TGTGCCAGCAGTTTAGCGACAGGGTACCAGCCCCAGCATTTT. Translated: CASSLATGYQPQHF.

This clonotype occurred many times. The chain combines TRBV20-1 with TRBJ2-1; 10 bases are a match to TRBD2. Trimming took 0 bases from V and 7 from J; bases not matched to a gene: 9. Per germline, CDR1 DFQATT and CDR2 SNEGSKA (reference sequence). This CDR3 region has 16 residues. The CDR3 spells CSARDRLSGGRNEQFF. The CDR3 DNA is TGCAGTGCTAGAGATCGGCTTAGCGGGGGGCGGAATGAGCAGTTCTTC.

A word on this clonotype: One junction end does not reproduce the germline sequence, and a read error may be involved. J is TRBJ1-4 and V is TRBV20-1; 9 bases map to TRBD1. The germline V gene encodes CDR1 DFQATT and CDR2 SNEGSKA (reference sequence). This CDR3 is 13 amino acids long. The CDR3 DNA reads TGCAGTGCTCGGACAGGGGCGGGAGAAAAACGGTTTTTT. This sequence encodes CSARTGAGEKRFF.

This rearrangement joins TRBV2 to TRBJ1-4; tentatively, D is TRBD1 (5 bases). Trimming took off 6 bases at V and 3 bases at J, with 11 bases between the two ends. The germline V gene encodes CDR1 SNHLY and CDR2 FYNNEI. This CDR3 region has 14 residues. The CDR3 protein is CASSSGRSNEKLFF. CDR3 in DNA: TGTGCCAGCAGCTCGGGACGGTCTAATGAAAAACTGTTTTTT. The full variable domain, in which reference TRBV2 and TRBJ1-4 provide the parts outside the CDR3, is EPEVTQTPSHQVTQMGQEVILRCVPISNHLYFYWYRQILGQKVEFLVSFYNNEISEKSEIFDDQFSVERPDGSNFTLKIRSTKLEDSAMYFCASSSGRSNEKLFFGSGTQLSVL.

This clonotype was counted ten times or more. CDR3: CASSPRDRGYQETQYF. The CDR3 DNA sequence: TGTGCCAGCAGCCCACGGGACAGGGGGTACCAAGAGACCCAGTACTTC. The J gene is TRBJ2-5, the V gene TRBV9; 11 positions agree with TRBD1. The germline V gene has CDR1 SGDLS and CDR2 YYNGEE. This CDR3 contains 16 residues. Trimming at V came to 4 bases and at J to 0 bases, leaving 5 bases not matched to a gene. The full variable domain, with the rest looked up from reference TRBV9 and TRBJ2-5, is DSGVTQTPKHLITATGQRVTLRCSPRSGDLSVYWYQQSLDQGLQFLIQYYNGEERAKGNILERFSAQQFPDLHSELNLSSLELGDSALYFCASSPRDRGYQETQYFGPGTRLLVL.

This clonotype has more than one count but fewer than ten. This chain links TRBV7-8 with TRBJ1-5; 10 nucleotides align to TRBD1. The V segment lost 3 bases and the J segment 0 bases; nucleotides outside the gene matches: 5. The CDR3 runs to 17 residues. Germline CDR1 and CDR2: SGHVS and FQNEAQ. CDR3 sequence (DNA): TGTGCCAGCAGCTTTGACAGGGGGCCTCATAGCAATCAGCCCCAGCATTTT. This sequence encodes CASSFDRGPHSNQPQHF. The variable domain in full, completed from reference TRBV7-8 and TRBJ1-5, reads GAGVSQSPRYKVAKRGQDVALRCDPISGHVSLFWYQQALGQGPEFLTYFQNEAQLDKSGLPSDRFFAERPEGSVSTLKIQRTQQEDSAVYLCASSFDRGPHSNQPQHFGDGTRLSIL.